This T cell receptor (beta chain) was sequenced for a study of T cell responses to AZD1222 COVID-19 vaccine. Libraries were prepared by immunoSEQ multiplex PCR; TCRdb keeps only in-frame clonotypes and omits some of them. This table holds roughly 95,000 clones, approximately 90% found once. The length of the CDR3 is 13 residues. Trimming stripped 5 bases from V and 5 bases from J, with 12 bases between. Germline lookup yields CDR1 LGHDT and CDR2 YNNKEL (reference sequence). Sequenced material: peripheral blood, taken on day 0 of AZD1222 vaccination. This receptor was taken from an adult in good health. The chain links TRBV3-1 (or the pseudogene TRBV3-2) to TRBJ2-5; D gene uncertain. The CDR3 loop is CASSSVIPETQYF. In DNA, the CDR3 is TGTGCCAGCAGCTCGGTAATTCCTGAGACCCAGTACTTC.